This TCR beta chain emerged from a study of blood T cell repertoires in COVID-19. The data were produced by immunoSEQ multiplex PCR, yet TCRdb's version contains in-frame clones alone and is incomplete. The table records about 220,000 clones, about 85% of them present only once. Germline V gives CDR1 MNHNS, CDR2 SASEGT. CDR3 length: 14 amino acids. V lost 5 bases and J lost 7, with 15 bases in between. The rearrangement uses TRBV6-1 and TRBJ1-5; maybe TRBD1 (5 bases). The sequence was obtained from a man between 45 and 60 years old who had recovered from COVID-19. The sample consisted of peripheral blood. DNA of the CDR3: TGTGCCAGCAGTCCCGCGGGACCCCAGCAGCCCCAGCATTTT. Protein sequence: CASSPAGPQQPQHF.